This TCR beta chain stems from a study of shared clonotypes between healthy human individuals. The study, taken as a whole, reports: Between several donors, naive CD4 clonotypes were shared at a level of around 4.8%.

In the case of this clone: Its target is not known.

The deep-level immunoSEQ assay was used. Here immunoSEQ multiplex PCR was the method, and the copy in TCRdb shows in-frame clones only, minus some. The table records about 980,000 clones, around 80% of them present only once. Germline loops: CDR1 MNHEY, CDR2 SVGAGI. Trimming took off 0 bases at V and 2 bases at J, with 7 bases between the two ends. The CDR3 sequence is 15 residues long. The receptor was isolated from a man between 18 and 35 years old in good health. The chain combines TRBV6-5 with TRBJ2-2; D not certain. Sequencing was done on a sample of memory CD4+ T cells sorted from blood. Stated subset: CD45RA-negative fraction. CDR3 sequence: CASSYSLANTGELFF. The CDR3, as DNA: TGTGCCAGCAGTTACTCTTTGGCCAACACCGGGGAGCTGTTTTTT.